This TCR beta chain stems from a study of cytomegalovirus exposure and HLA in healthy donors (dated by TCRdb to 2017 to 2019). Study-level background: According to a later analysis, the roughly 130 validation repertoires were produced on the same platform as the roughly 600 repertoires of the first cohort. The aim of the study was to test whether cataloging public T cell receptors could identify signatures of past pathogen exposure. In addition to the first cohort of 666 subjects, a separate validation cohort of 120 different subjects was used. To predict cytomegalovirus infection status, the study brought together high-throughput TCR immunosequencing, statistical association of individual TCRs with disease status, and machine learning. The paper as a whole reports these results and caveats: A later analysis lacked HLA typing for the validation cohort, so it scored co-occurrence in that cohort across all 120 or so repertoires. The study listed 170 or so TCR beta chains as associated with cytomegalovirus. A few of the identified cytomegalovirus-associated TCR beta chains were confirmed in vitro to be specific for cytomegalovirus antigens. Across donors, most TCR sequences were observed very rarely, whereas some public TCRs were present in many individuals. According to the authors, the approach could potentially be generalized to other disease states and immunological phenotypes. In a later analysis, TCRs clustered in the first cohort were found to also tend to co-occur in the 110 or so validation repertoires, with about 94% of cluster scores above 0. The classifier was reported to diagnose cytomegalovirus status with high specificity and sensitivity in both the original and validation cohorts.

Library preparation employed the immunoSEQ multiplex PCR assay. As for the authors' bioinformatics: A statistical classification framework was built to diagnose cytomegalovirus status from the catalog of TCR beta chain sequences. This is the immuneACCESS table as TCRdb keeps it, with only in-frame sequences that have V and J called. A part of the clones is gone; compared with another copy, unresolved V genes explain less than half, and the rest is unexplained. The V and J calls and clone size are taken from that table; D and trimming were inferred from the DNA. The sample profile shows around 190,000 clones; 86% of them were found once. The ten largest clonotypes hold more than 1.2% of the sample. With regard to this clone: The antigen it binds to is not known. Base qualities are missing; no much larger clone stands one base away.

The donors were included in the validation cohort of some 120 subjects, a group kept apart from the 666-subject first cohort. Material: PBMCs. The receptor was derived from a woman aged 18-29 years in good health and CMV-seronegative.

Here is the DNA: TGTGCCAGCAGGTCAGAAGGCACAGATACGCAGTATTTT. It translates as CASRSEGTDTQYF. The sequence links TRBV11-2 to TRBJ2-3, with no confident D gene call. Trimming removed 6 bases from V and 1 base from J, leaving 8 bases between the germline ends. From cysteine to phenylalanine, the CDR3 is 13 amino acids long. Kept here is only the CDR3 DNA, which spans 39 bases and is read in frame from base 1. CDR1 and CDR2, per the germline V gene, are SGHAT and FQNNGV.